What follows are 22 T cell receptor beta chains derived from one specimen sequenced in a study of Graves' ophthalmopathy and Graves' hyperthyroidism. RNA transcripts served as template for amplifying TCR beta CDR3 sequences. The authors performed first-round RT-PCR with HTBI primers and then a second-round multiplex PCR. TCRdb called the multiplex PCR reads again in MiXCR, with one record for every CDR3 protein. The sample includes some 750,000 distinct CDR3 sequences, roughly 41% of them seen just once. Material for sequencing was peripheral blood. These TCRs come from an adult man with Graves' ophthalmopathy.

This clonotype was detected only a few times. The gene calls are TRBV20-1 and TRBJ2-7, with 7 bases that match TRBD1. V shed 1 base, J shed 4 bases, and the junction held 4 bases outside the gene matches. This CDR3 region has 13 residues. Germline V CDR1 and CDR2: DFQATT, SNEGSKA (reference sequence). This chain's CDR3 is CSARAPTGYEQYF. The CDR3 DNA follows: TGCAGTGCTAGAGCCCCGACAGGGTACGAGCAGTACTTC.

The rearrangement links TRBV7-2 to TRBJ2-5; D not certain. The V end lost 5 bases, the J end lost 5 bases, and 12 bases lay between the germline ends. Germline values: CDR1 SGHTA, CDR2 FQGNSA. The CDR3 length is 13 residues. The DNA for the CDR3 is TGTGCCAGCAGCCAACGTGCCACGGAGACCCAGTACTTC. It codes for CASSQRATETQYF.

This clonotype appeared a few times. This chain links TRBV20-1 with TRBJ2-7; 8 bases map to TRBD1. V gave up 6 bases and J gave up 0 bases; unmatched junction bases: 7. Germline CDR1 reads DFQATT; CDR2 reads SNEGSKA (reference sequence). This CDR3 has 14 amino acids. CDR3: CSAYRDRISYEQYF. For the CDR3, the DNA is TGCAGTGCCTACCGGGACAGGATCTCCTACGAGCAGTACTTC.

This clonotype appeared a few times. This chain uses TRBV10-1 with TRBJ2-3, with unresolved D. With 2 bases removed from V and 0 bases from J, the gap between germline ends came to 3 bases. The length of the CDR3 is 13 residues. The germline CDR1 and CDR2 sequences are WNHNN and SYGVQD (reference sequence). In DNA form, the CDR3 reads TGCGCCAGCAGTGAGCAGAGCACAGATACGCAGTATTTT. Protein: CASSEQSTDTQYF.

Many counts were recorded for this clonotype. The J gene is TRBJ1-4, the V gene TRBV10-3; perhaps TRBD1 as D (5 bases). Germline V lookup: CDR1 ENHRY, CDR2 SYGVKD. This CDR3 has 13 amino acids. Between the trimmed V and J ends, which lost 4 bases and 8 bases, there was a span of 11 bases. In nucleotides, the CDR3 is TGTGCCATCAGTGGGGGGACGAGGGAAAAACTGTTTTTT. It encodes CAISGGTREKLFF.

At least ten counts were recorded for this clonotype. The rearrangement uses TRBV15 and TRBJ2-7; 13 positions match TRBD2. After removal of 3 bases from V and 9 bases from J, the junction contained 8 bases not matched to a gene. The CDR3 covers 15 residues. Germline V lookup: CDR1 LNHNV, CDR2 YYDKDF (reference sequence). CDR3 in amino acids: CATSRFGTSGTGQYF. CDR3 DNA sequence: TGTGCCACCAGCAGGTTCGGGACTAGCGGGACTGGGCAGTACTTC.

This chain's CDR3 is CASSLRSGWAYEQYF. The CDR3 coding sequence is TGTGCCAGCTCACTACGTAGCGGGTGGGCCTACGAGCAGTACTTC. This chain links TRBV10-3 with TRBJ2-7; 7 bases are a match to TRBD2. This CDR3 is built from 15 residues. The V gene end was trimmed by 10 bases and the J gene end by 2 bases; junction bases not matched to a gene: 14. Germline values: CDR1 ENHRY, CDR2 SYGVKD.

As to this clonotype: This clone may be a read error of a much larger clone one base away. The chain combines TRBV7-9 with TRBJ1-2, with 8 bases aligning to TRBD1. Trimming took 8 bases from V and 4 from J; bases not matched to a gene: 6. The CDR3 is 13 amino acids. Germline V gives CDR1 SEHNR, CDR2 FQNEAQ (reference sequence). The DNA of the CDR3 is TGTGCCAGCGGAGAGGGACAGGTCTATGGCTACACCTTC. This encodes CASGEGQVYGYTF.

The CDR3 DNA reads as TGTGCCAGCAGCCACGGACAGGGACTCTCCTACGAGCAGTACTTC. Translated, it gives CASSHGQGLSYEQYF. The J gene is TRBJ2-7, the V gene TRBV7-9, with 8 bases lining up with TRBD1. CDR1 is SEHNR and CDR2 is FQNEAQ in the germline V gene (reference sequence). The length of the CDR3 is 15 residues. J lost 0 bases, V lost 5 bases, and 6 bases had no gene match.

The chain recombines TRBV2 with TRBJ2-7; 8 bases align to TRBD2. The CDR3 length is 13 residues. Germline trimming cut 2 bases from V and 7 bases from J; bases unmatched to any gene: 4. The germline gives CDR1 SNHLY, CDR2 FYNNEI. Here the CDR3 DNA reads TGTGCCAGCAGTGAACAGGGCGGGAGGGAGCAGTACTTC. Protein sequence: CASSEQGGREQYF.

The chain uses TRBV7-3 and TRBJ2-2, with TRBD1 identical over 9 bases. This CDR3 spans 16 amino acids. V was pared by 4 bases and J by 1 base, with 4 bases of the junction left unmatched. The V gene's germline CDR1 is SGHTA and CDR2 FQGTGA. CDR3 nucleotide sequence: TGTGCCAGCAGCTCCCGGGACAGGGAGAACACCGGGGAGCTGTTTTTT. Its translation: CASSSRDRENTGELFF.

This clonotype was detected a few times. The J gene is TRBJ1-1, the V gene TRBV20-1; TRBD1 aligns across 11 bases. V lost 5 bases, J lost 4 bases, and 3 bases stayed unmatched. This CDR3 is 13 amino acids long. The germline V gene has CDR1 DFQATT and CDR2 SNEGSKA (reference sequence). The CDR3 here is CSAGDRGGTEAFF. The CDR3 DNA reads TGCAGTGCTGGGGACAGGGGGGGCACTGAAGCTTTCTTT.

This clonotype has a count of ten or more. This chain connects TRBV7-3 to TRBJ1-1; the D is unclear. With 2 bases removed from V and 1 base from J, the gap between germline ends came to 11 bases. Germline V gene lookup returns CDR1 SGHTA and CDR2 FQGTGA. This CDR3 comprises 15 residues. CDR3 coding DNA: TGTGCCAGCAGCTTAGACGGGTTTCGGAACACTGAAGCTTTCTTT. The encoded protein is CASSLDGFRNTEAFF. Supplemented by reference TRBV7-3 and TRBJ1-1, the full variable domain reads GAGVSQTPSNKVTEKGKYVELRCDPISGHTALYWYRQSLGQGPEFLIYFQGTGAADDSGLPNDRFFAVRPEGSVSTLKIQRTERGDSAVYLCASSLDGFRNTEAFFGQGTRLTVV.

In this sample, this clonotype turned up many times. The V and J genes are TRBV11-2 and TRBJ2-5; D unresolved. Trimming took off 2 bases at V and 7 bases at J, with 11 bases between the two ends. The CDR3 has 13 residues. Germline values: CDR1 SGHAT, CDR2 FQNNGV. The CDR3 coding sequence is TGTGCCAGCAGCTTATTGGGTCGGGCGACCCAGTACTTC. This gives the protein CASSLLGRATQYF.

Regarding this clonotype: A much larger clone is a single base away; this may be a read error. The chain employs TRBV11-2 and TRBJ2-7; 8 bases fit TRBD1. This CDR3 spans 13 amino acids. The V gene end was trimmed by 5 bases and the J gene end by 3 bases; junction bases not matched to a gene: 3. CDR1 SGHAT and CDR2 FQNNGV come from the germline V gene. The CDR3 here is CASSRGQVYEQYV. The CDR3 DNA is TGTGCCAGCAGCCGGGGACAGGTCTACGAGCAGTACGTC.

The rearrangement links TRBV9 to TRBJ2-7; a weak D match, TRBD2 (6 bases). Germline-derived CDR1 and CDR2 are SGDLS and YYNGEE. Deletions cut 2 bases from V and 0 bases from J, with 12 bases between. CDR3 length equals 15 residues. The CDR3 region is CASSVTGELSYEQYF. The CDR3 region has the DNA TGTGCCAGCAGCGTTACGGGGGAACTCTCCTACGAGCAGTACTTC.

In this sample, this clonotype turned up a few times. The rearrangement joins TRBV5-8 to TRBJ1-3; D gene uncertain. The CDR3 is 15 residues long. V lost 4 bases and J 0 bases, leaving 11 bases between the germline ends. Per germline, CDR1 SGHTS and CDR2 YDEGEE. DNA of the CDR3: TGTGCCAGCAGCCCCGACGCAAGCTCTGGAAACACCATATATTTT. Translation: CASSPDASSGNTIYF. The whole variable domain, filled in from reference TRBV5-8 and TRBJ1-3, reads EAGVTQSPTHLIKTRGQQATLRCSPISGHTSVYWYQQALGLGLQFLLWYDEGEERNRGNFPPRFSGRQFPNYSSELNVNALELEDSALYLCASSPDASSGNTIYFGEGSWLTVV.

Comment on this clonotype: Germline and junction disagree at one end, which may indicate a read error. The chain uses TRBV25-1 and TRBJ2-2; D might be TRBD2 (5 bases). Germline loops: CDR1 MGHDK, CDR2 SYGVNS. The CDR3 has 17 residues. This CDR3 is CASSQDLRGQNTGELFF. CDR3 nucleotide sequence: TGCGCCAGCAGCCAAGATCTCAGAGGGCAGAACACCGGGGAGCTGTTTTTT.

V gene TRBV29-1 combines with J gene TRBJ1-2; D is possibly TRBD1 (6 bases). This CDR3 has 12 residues. Germline V gene sequence: CDR1 SQVTM, CDR2 ANQGSEA. V lost 4 bases to trimming and J lost 6 bases, with 12 bases between them. The CDR3 loop reads CSVGTELHGYTF. The CDR3 nucleotides are TGCAGCGTTGGGACAGAACTCCATGGCTACACCTTC.

The chain uses TRBV11-3 and TRBJ2-5; 8 bases are shared with TRBD2. The trim removed 5 bases at V and 3 bases at J, leaving 5 bases unmatched. CDR1 SGHNT and CDR2 YENEEA come from the germline V gene. CDR3 length: 14 residues. The chain's CDR3 is CASSISGSEETQYF. The CDR3 coding sequence is TGTGCCAGCAGCATCAGCGGGAGTGAAGAGACCCAGTACTTC.

The V and J genes are TRBV15 and TRBJ1-1, with D hard to call. This CDR3 is built from 16 residues. Trimming cost V 0 bases and J 4 bases, with 15 bases left between them. CDR1 and CDR2 (germline): LNHNV, YYDKDF (reference sequence). CDR3 DNA sequence: TGTGCCACCAGCAGAGATCAGGAGGGCCGTAGCACTGAAGCTTTCTTT. Amino acids: CATSRDQEGRSTEAFF.

J is TRBJ1-5 and V is TRBV24-1; TRBD1 matches at 9 bases. Germline V gives CDR1 KGHDR, CDR2 SFDVKD. Trimming cost V 4 bases and J 5 bases; bases outside gene matches: 8. The CDR3 extends over 16 amino acids. CDR3 bases: TGTGCCACCAGTGACCCAGGGACAGGGCTCTATCAGCCCCAGCATTTT. Protein sequence: CATSDPGTGLYQPQHF.